The 3 T cell receptor beta chains below come from one sample, sequenced in a study of Graves' ophthalmopathy and Graves' hyperthyroidism. RNA transcripts were the source from which TCR beta CDR3 regions were amplified. The authors performed first-round RT-PCR with HTBI primers and then a second-round multiplex PCR. One entry per CDR3 protein, called by TCRdb with MiXCR from the multiplex PCR reads. The top ten hold over 8.5% of the sample, which has 1 million to 1.3 million distinct CDR3 sequences, about 40% seen once. Sequences were obtained from peripheral blood or thyroid tissue (not recorded which). The receptor set was obtained from an adult man with Graves' hyperthyroidism.

This chain links TRBV6-2 or TRBV6-3 with TRBJ2-2; D possibly corresponds to TRBD2 (7 bases). Trimming cost V 6 bases and J 2 bases, with 25 bases left between them. Germline assignment: CDR1 MNHEY and CDR2 SVGEGT. This CDR3 is built from 19 residues. CDR3 DNA sequence: TGTGCCAGCAGATCCCCGGGGGGCGGTCAGGGCGTTAACACCGGGGAGCTGTTTTTT. Its translation is CASRSPGGGQGVNTGELFF.

This clonotype was counted at least ten times. The chain is built from TRBV11-2 and TRBJ2-7; D unclear. Germline V CDR1 and CDR2: SGHAT, FQNNGV. Trimming removed 2 bases from V and 6 bases from J, with 11 bases in between. The length of the CDR3 is 13 residues. CDR3 in DNA: TGTGCCAGCAGCTTAAGGTTATGGGCCGAGCAGTACTTC. Protein sequence: CASSLRLWAEQYF. Combining the CDR3 with reference TRBV11-2 and TRBJ2-7 gives the whole variable domain EAGVAQSPRYKIIEKRQSVAFWCNPISGHATLYWYQQILGQGPKLLIQFQNNGVVDDSQLPKDRFSAERLKGVDSTLKIQPAKLEDSAVYLCASSLRLWAEQYFGPGTRLTVT.

Regarding this clonotype: Possible read error: a much larger clone is one base away. The V call is TRBV7-9, the J call TRBJ1-5; 7 bases align to TRBD1. The CDR3 extends over 12 amino acids. Per germline, CDR1 SEHNR and CDR2 FQNEAQ (reference sequence). The junction had 7 bases not matched to a gene; V was cut back by 5 bases and J by 12 bases. CDR3 DNA: TGTGCCAGCAGCCGGGACAGCAGCCTCCAGCATTTT. It yields the protein CASSRDSSLQHF.